The entry that follows covers one T cell receptor (beta chain) sequence. What it recognizes is unknown. This specimen belongs to a study of cytomegalovirus exposure and HLA in healthy donors. Overall study context: Among around 200 million T cells, an earlier analysis found 117 million unique TCR beta sequences. General observations from the study: The authors later found HLA-associated TCR beta chains more clonally expanded than equally common others.

Trimming cost V 6 bases and J 2 bases, with 10 bases left between them. In germline, CDR1 is MDHEN, CDR2 SYDVKM. The CDR3 sequence is 13 residues long. Both 60 Vbeta primers and 13 Jbeta primers went into the PCR. Profiling relied on immunoSEQ multiplex PCR, and the TCRdb table lists in-frame clones only, not all of them. The data include 200,000 to 250,000 clones; the top ten clones carry 1.1%. The gene calls are TRBV28 and TRBJ2-5, with D maybe TRBD2 (6 bases). This receptor was identified in a girl aged 2 to 10 in good health and CMV-seropositive. The material sequenced was PBMCs. The CDR3 sequence is CASRRLDQETQYF. The CDR3 coding sequence is TGTGCCAGCAGGAGACTAGATCAAGAGACCCAGTACTTC.